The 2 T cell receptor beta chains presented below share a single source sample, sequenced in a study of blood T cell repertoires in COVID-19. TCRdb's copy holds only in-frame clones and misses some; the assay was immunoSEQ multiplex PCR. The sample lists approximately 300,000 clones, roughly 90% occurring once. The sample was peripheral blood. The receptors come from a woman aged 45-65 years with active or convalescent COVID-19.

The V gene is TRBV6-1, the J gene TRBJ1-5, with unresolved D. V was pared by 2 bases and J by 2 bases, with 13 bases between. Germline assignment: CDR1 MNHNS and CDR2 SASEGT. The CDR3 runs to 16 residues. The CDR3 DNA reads TGTGCCAGCAGTGAACGGGAGTTAATTGGCAATCAGCCCCAGCATTTT. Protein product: CASSERELIGNQPQHF.

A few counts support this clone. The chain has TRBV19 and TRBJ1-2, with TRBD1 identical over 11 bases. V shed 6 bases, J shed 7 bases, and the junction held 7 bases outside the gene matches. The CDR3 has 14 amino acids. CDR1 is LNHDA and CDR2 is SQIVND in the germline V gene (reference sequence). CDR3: CASRRDRGDLGYTF. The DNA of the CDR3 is TGTGCCAGTAGAAGGGACAGGGGGGACCTTGGCTACACCTTC.